This entry features one TCR beta chain sequence. Its target is not known. It was with a sample-barcoded 5' primer and a J-beta primer mix that a second PCR of roughly 6 to 12 cycles was run. TCRdb reprocessed the 5' RACE reads via MiXCR and lists one record per CDR3 protein. The sample includes 550,000 to 600,000 distinct CDR3 sequences, about 45% of them seen just once. Aged roughly 6 to 90, donors were systemically healthy Caucasians from Russia. This sample was included in a study of blood T cells in healthy people across ages. Study as a whole: Through template switching, about one barcoded beta molecule was captured per two T cells, as measured in model experiments.

CDR3 length: 13 amino acids. V shed 4 bases and J 6 bases; nucleotides not matched to a gene: 4. Germline V gene data show CDR1 as SQVTM and CDR2 as ANQGSEA. General observations from the study: Older individuals had lower TCR beta diversity per million T cells (the decline was roughly linear).

This chain links TRBV29-1 with TRBJ2-1; 9 positions match TRBD2. Sequences were obtained from blood. The sequence was collected from an older man in good health. The CDR3 bases are TGCAGCGTTGTAGCGGGGGACGGCAATGAGCAGTTCTTC. It is translated as CSVVAGDGNEQFF.